Each of the 28 T cell receptor beta chains below was sequenced from the same sample in a study of blood T cell repertoires in COVID-19. Sequencing was performed with immunoSEQ multiplex PCR; in TCRdb, only in-frame clones are kept and a portion is missing. The repertoire holds a few hundred thousand clones, with 86% as singletons. Sequenced: peripheral blood. Receptor source: a woman between 50 and 59 years old with acute or convalescent COVID-19.

The chain links TRBV4-2 to TRBJ2-5, with 8 bases lining up with TRBD2. The CDR3 is 14 amino acids. Per germline, CDR1 LGHNA and CDR2 YNFKEQ. The trim removed 0 bases at V and 4 bases at J, leaving 1 base unmatched. The CDR3 spells CASSQEAGAETQYF. CDR3 coding DNA: TGTGCCAGCAGCCAAGAAGCGGGAGCAGAGACCCAGTACTTC.

This clone was picked up one time. The CDR3: CASGGRVRRRDNYGYTF. The CDR3 nucleotides are TGTGCCAGTGGAGGGAGGGTCCGGCGTCGTGATAACTATGGCTACACCTTC. This chain links TRBV28 with TRBJ1-2; no clear D gene. Germline V gives CDR1 MDHEN, CDR2 SYDVKM. V was shortened by 9 bases and J by 1 base, with 24 bases between the two germline ends. This CDR3 comprises 17 residues.

The J gene is TRBJ2-7, the V gene TRBV7-3, with 11 positions matching TRBD2. The ends lost 5 bases at V and 7 bases at J; junction bases unmatched: 13. Germline V gene lookup returns CDR1 SGHTA and CDR2 FQGTGA. The CDR3 covers 16 residues. Written as DNA, the CDR3 is TGTGCCAGCAGCCCAGGGGCTAGCGGGAGGTCAGAAGAGCAGTACTTC. This encodes CASSPGASGRSEEQYF.

V and J are TRBV24-1 and TRBJ2-6; D gene ambiguous. The CDR3 runs to 15 residues. V dropped 2 bases and J dropped 0 bases, with 4 bases sitting between them. The germline gives CDR1 KGHDR, CDR2 SFDVKD. This CDR3 is CATSDSGSGANVLTF. In DNA form, the CDR3 reads TGTGCCACCAGTGATTCAGGCTCTGGGGCCAACGTCCTGACTTTC.

The gene calls are TRBV19 and TRBJ2-7, with D perhaps matching TRBD2 (5 bases). The CDR3 is 14 amino acids. Germline V gene lookup returns CDR1 LNHDA and CDR2 SQIVND (reference sequence). The V end lost 9 bases, the J end lost 0 bases, and 15 bases lay between the germline ends. CDR3 in DNA: TGTGCCAGCCGCGGGTGGGAGAGCTCCTACGAGCAGTACTTC. Translated: CASRGWESSYEQYF.

J is TRBJ1-1 and V is TRBV2; weak D call: TRBD1 (6 bases). The CDR3 contains 14 residues. The germline V gene encodes CDR1 SNHLY and CDR2 FYNNEI. V dropped 4 bases and J dropped 6 bases, with 15 bases sitting between them. The CDR3 loop is CASSVGGGYSEAFF. As DNA, the CDR3 is TGTGCCAGCAGTGTAGGGGGTGGATATTCTGAAGCTTTCTTT.

This chain connects TRBV28 to TRBJ1-1; 8 nucleotides line up with TRBD1. Per the germline V gene, CDR1 is MDHEN and CDR2 is SYDVKM. The CDR3 loop spans 12 amino acids. V lost 6 bases, J lost 12 bases, and 9 bases stayed unmatched. CDR3 amino acids: CASRHDRGGTFF. CDR3 nucleotides: TGTGCCAGCAGACACGACAGGGGAGGGACTTTCTTT.

This chain uses TRBV28 with TRBJ1-1, with 10 bases lining up with TRBD1. CDR1 and CDR2 (germline): MDHEN, SYDVKM. The CDR3 covers 16 residues. V shed 2 bases, J shed 6 bases, and the junction held 9 bases outside the gene matches. The CDR3 here is CASSLRQGAGSSEAFF. For the CDR3, the DNA is TGTGCCAGCAGTTTACGACAGGGGGCTGGAAGCTCTGAAGCTTTCTTT.

CDR3 in amino acids: CASSLGTGNYTF. In DNA, the CDR3 is TGTGCCAGCAGTTTGGGGACAGGCAACTACACCTTC. This chain joins TRBV28 and TRBJ1-2; 8 bases are shared with TRBD1. CDR1 is MDHEN, CDR2 SYDVKM, per germline. The trim removed 3 bases at V and 10 bases at J, leaving 4 bases unmatched. This CDR3 is built from 12 residues.

The chain couples TRBV28 to TRBJ1-1, with D tentatively TRBD1 (5 bases). Germline CDR1 is MDHEN and CDR2 is SYDVKM. Trimming removed 10 bases at V and 10 bases at J, with 16 bases between. The CDR3 length is 11 residues. The CDR3 DNA reads TGTGCCACCACATATGGGGGGATAGCTTTCTTT. Its protein is CATTYGGIAFF.

The chain is built from TRBV28 and TRBJ1-6, with D maybe TRBD1 (5 bases). Germline V gene data show CDR1 as MDHEN and CDR2 as SYDVKM. The CDR3 extends over 18 amino acids. V lost 1 base to trimming and J lost 5 bases, with 18 bases between them. CDR3 nucleotides: TGTGCCAGCAGTTTATCTCTCGTTCCGGGGGTAGATAATTCACCCCTCCACTTT. It encodes CASSLSLVPGVDNSPLHF.

The V call is TRBV7-8, the J call TRBJ2-7; 7 nucleotides line up with TRBD2. V dropped 3 bases and J dropped 3; count of bases not matched to a gene: 5. Germline V lookup: CDR1 SGHVS, CDR2 FQNEAQ. The CDR3 consists of 14 residues. CDR3 region: CASSLRERDYEQYF. CDR3 DNA: TGTGCCAGCAGCTTGCGGGAGCGAGACTACGAGCAGTACTTC. Combining the CDR3 with reference TRBV7-8 and TRBJ2-7 gives the whole variable domain GAGVSQSPRYKVAKRGQDVALRCDPISGHVSLFWYQQALGQGPEFLTYFQNEAQLDKSGLPSDRFFAERPEGSVSTLKIQRTQQEDSAVYLCASSLRERDYEQYFGPGTRLTVT.

This clone has only one observation. This rearrangement joins TRBV2 to TRBJ1-1; D is undetermined. The length of the CDR3 is 14 residues. The ends were cut back, 5 bases at V and 4 bases at J, with 14 bases in the middle. Germline assignment: CDR1 SNHLY and CDR2 FYNNEI. CDR3 protein: CASSSAQRRTEAFF. The DNA for the CDR3 is TGTGCCAGCAGTTCAGCCCAGCGTCGCACTGAAGCTTTCTTT.

This sequence joins TRBV4-2 and TRBJ1-4; D gene uncertain. This CDR3 is 15 amino acids long. In germline, CDR1 is LGHNA, CDR2 YNFKEQ. The V and J ends lost 0 bases and 8 bases respectively, with 13 bases between them. CDR3 sequence (DNA): TGTGCCAGCAGCCAAGAGAAAGACCAGGCGGAAAAACTGTTTTTT. Translated: CASSQEKDQAEKLFF.

In DNA form, the CDR3 reads TGTGCCAGCGTGAACAGGGAGTCGGGCGGCTCCTACGAGCAGTACTTC. It translates to CASVNRESGGSYEQYF. The chain recombines TRBV28 with TRBJ2-7; D is perhaps TRBD1 (6 bases). The CDR3 extends over 16 amino acids. CDR1 is MDHEN and CDR2 is SYDVKM in the germline V gene. Trimming pared 8 bases from V and 0 bases from J, leaving 20 bases between.

CDR3 sequence: CASSPGQFINQPQHF. The CDR3 nucleotides read TGTGCCAGCAGCCCGGGACAGTTCATCAATCAGCCCCAGCATTTT. This rearrangement joins TRBV5-5 to TRBJ1-5, with 7 bases fitting TRBD1. This CDR3 comprises 15 residues. Trimming took 4 bases from V and 3 from J; bases not matched to a gene: 7. Germline V gene sequence: CDR1 SGHKS, CDR2 YYEKEE (reference sequence). The entire variable domain, with the rest obtained from reference TRBV5-5 and TRBJ1-5, is as follows: DAGVTQSPTHLIKTRGQQVTLRCSPISGHKSVSWYQQVLGQGPQFIFQYYEKEERGRGNFPDRFSARQFPNYSSELNVNALLLGDSALYLCASSPGQFINQPQHFGDGTRLSIL.

The chain is built from TRBV5-1 and TRBJ2-5; 7 bases match TRBD2. This CDR3 is built from 13 residues. After removal of 2 bases from V and 5 bases from J, the junction contained 3 bases not matched to a gene. Looked up from germline, CDR1 is SGHRS and CDR2 is YFSETQ. CDR3: CASSLPGGETQYF. For the CDR3, the DNA is TGCGCCAGCAGCTTACCCGGGGGGGAGACCCAGTACTTC.

This chain uses TRBV5-1 with TRBJ2-3, with D unclear. V was pared by 5 bases and J by 4 bases, with 14 bases between. The CDR3 sequence is 14 residues long. Germline CDR1 SGHRS, CDR2 YFSETQ. Here the CDR3 reads CASRVSGWADTQYF. CDR3 nucleotides: TGCGCCAGCAGGGTCTCAGGTTGGGCAGATACGCAGTATTTT. The full variable domain, its missing parts supplied by reference TRBV5-1 and TRBJ2-3, is KAGVTQTPRYLIKTRGQQVTLSCSPISGHRSVSWYQQTPGQGLQFLFEYFSETQRNKGNFPGRFSGRQFSNSRSEMNVSTLELGDSALYLCASRVSGWADTQYFGPGTRLTVL.

This chain connects TRBV27 to TRBJ2-5; 8 nucleotides agree with TRBD1. V lost 8 bases and J lost 3; bases outside the gene matches: 5. Germline CDR1 MNHEY, CDR2 SMNVEV (reference sequence). The CDR3 sequence is 13 residues long. CDR3 bases: TGTGCCAGCCAATCAGGGGGCGAAGAGACCCAGTACTTC. Translating gives CASQSGGEETQYF.

The rearrangement joins TRBV5-5 to TRBJ2-3, with D possibly TRBD2 on 7 matching bases. The germline V gene encodes CDR1 SGHKS and CDR2 YYEKEE (reference sequence). The CDR3 covers 17 residues. V lost 4 bases to trimming and J lost 2 bases, with 20 bases between them. This chain's CDR3 is CASSQEGGGPFTDTQYF. CDR3 nucleotide sequence: TGTGCCAGCAGCCAGGAAGGGGGAGGGCCTTTCACAGATACGCAGTATTTT.

The chain joins TRBV9 to TRBJ1-3, with 7 nucleotides matching TRBD1. There are 15 residues in the CDR3. V was clipped by 5 bases and J by 4 bases; unmatched bases: 9. Germline CDR1 and CDR2: SGDLS and YYNGEE. DNA for the CDR3: TGTGCCAGCAGTGCCCAGACAGGGAAAGGAAACACCATATATTTT. Translating gives CASSAQTGKGNTIYF.

This chain links TRBV25-1 with TRBJ1-1; 8 bases are a match to TRBD1. Per the germline V gene, CDR1 is MGHDK and CDR2 is SYGVNS. V was pared by 3 bases and J by 4 bases, with 1 base of the junction left unmatched. The CDR3 is 13 amino acids. DNA of the CDR3: TGTGCCAGCAGTGACAGGGGGCTCACTGAAGCTTTCTTT. Its protein is CASSDRGLTEAFF.

The gene calls are TRBV15 and TRBJ1-2; tentatively, D is TRBD1 (6 bases). Germline V gives CDR1 LNHNV, CDR2 YYDKDF (reference sequence). V dropped 0 bases and J dropped 4 bases, with 15 bases sitting between them. This CDR3 is 16 amino acids long. The DNA for the CDR3 is TGTGCCACCAGCAGAGATTGGATGGGGGCCTCCTATGGCTACACCTTC. It is translated as CATSRDWMGASYGYTF.

The chain joins TRBV7-9 to TRBJ2-1; the D is unclear. The V end lost 5 bases, the J end lost 7 bases, and 15 bases lay between the germline ends. The CDR3 loop spans 14 amino acids. Germline values: CDR1 SEHNR, CDR2 FQNEAQ (reference sequence). CDR3 bases: TGTGCCAGCAGCCTCAAAATGGCCGTAAATGAGCAGTTCTTC. This codes for CASSLKMAVNEQFF.

The V gene is TRBV6-5, the J gene TRBJ1-2, with unresolved D. This CDR3 is built from 16 residues. Trimming removed 0 bases at V and 0 bases at J, with 11 bases between. Germline CDR1 is MNHEY and CDR2 is SVGAGI. The CDR3 loop is CASSYSINTANYGYTF. The CDR3 DNA sequence: TGTGCCAGCAGTTACTCAATCAATACAGCTAACTATGGCTACACCTTC.

This clone has just one count. The CDR3: CASSLPTVGTNYGYTF. The CDR3 bases are TGTGCCAGCAGTTTACCGACAGTGGGGACTAACTATGGCTACACCTTC. J is TRBJ1-2 and V is TRBV28, with D perhaps TRBD1 (5 bases). Trimming stripped 2 bases from V and 0 bases from J, with 13 bases between. The CDR3 is 16 residues long. The germline V gene has CDR1 MDHEN and CDR2 SYDVKM.

The chain links TRBV19 to TRBJ1-1; 8 nucleotides match TRBD1. The V and J ends lost 4 bases and 4 bases, in that order; junction bases with no gene match: 2. Per germline, CDR1 LNHDA and CDR2 SQIVND (reference sequence). This CDR3 has 13 residues. In DNA, the CDR3 is TGTGCCAGTAGTACCGGACAGGGCACTGAAGCTTTCTTT. This gives the protein CASSTGQGTEAFF.

This clone occurred once. V is TRBV7-6 and J is TRBJ2-5, with D perhaps TRBD1 (5 bases). The ends were cut back, 4 bases at V and 1 base at J, with 10 bases in the middle. The CDR3 is 14 amino acids. Germline loops: CDR1 SGHVS, CDR2 FNYEAQ. In nucleotides, the CDR3 is TGTGCCAGCAGCTCGCTGACAGTCCAAGAGACCCAGTACTTC. Translating gives CASSSLTVQETQYF.